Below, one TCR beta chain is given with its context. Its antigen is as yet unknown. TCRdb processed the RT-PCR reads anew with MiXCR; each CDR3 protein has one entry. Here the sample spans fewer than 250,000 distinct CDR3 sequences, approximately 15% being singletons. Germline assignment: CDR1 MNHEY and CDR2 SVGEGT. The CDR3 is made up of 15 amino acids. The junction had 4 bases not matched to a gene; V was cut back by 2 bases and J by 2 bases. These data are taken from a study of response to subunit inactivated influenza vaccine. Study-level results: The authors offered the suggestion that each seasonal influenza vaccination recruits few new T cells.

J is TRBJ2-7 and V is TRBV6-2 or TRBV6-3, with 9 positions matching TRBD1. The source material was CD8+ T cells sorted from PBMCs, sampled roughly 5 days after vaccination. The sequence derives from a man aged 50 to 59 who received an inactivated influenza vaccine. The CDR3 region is CASSYGTGNPYEQYF. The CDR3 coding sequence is TGTGCCAGCAGTTACGGGACAGGGAACCCCTACGAGCAGTACTTC.